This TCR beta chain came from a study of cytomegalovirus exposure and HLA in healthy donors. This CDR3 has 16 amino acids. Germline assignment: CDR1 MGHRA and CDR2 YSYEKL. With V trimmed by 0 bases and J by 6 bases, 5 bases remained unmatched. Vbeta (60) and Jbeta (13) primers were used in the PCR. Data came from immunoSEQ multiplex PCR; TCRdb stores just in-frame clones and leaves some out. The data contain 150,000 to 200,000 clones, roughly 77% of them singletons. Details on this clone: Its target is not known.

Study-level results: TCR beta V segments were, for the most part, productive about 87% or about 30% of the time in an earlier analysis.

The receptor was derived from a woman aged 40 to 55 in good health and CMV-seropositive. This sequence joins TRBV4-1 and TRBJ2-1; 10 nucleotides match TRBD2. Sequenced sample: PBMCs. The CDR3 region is CASSQDPSGSVNEQFF. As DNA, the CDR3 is TGCGCCAGCAGCCAAGATCCTAGCGGGAGTGTCAATGAGCAGTTCTTC.